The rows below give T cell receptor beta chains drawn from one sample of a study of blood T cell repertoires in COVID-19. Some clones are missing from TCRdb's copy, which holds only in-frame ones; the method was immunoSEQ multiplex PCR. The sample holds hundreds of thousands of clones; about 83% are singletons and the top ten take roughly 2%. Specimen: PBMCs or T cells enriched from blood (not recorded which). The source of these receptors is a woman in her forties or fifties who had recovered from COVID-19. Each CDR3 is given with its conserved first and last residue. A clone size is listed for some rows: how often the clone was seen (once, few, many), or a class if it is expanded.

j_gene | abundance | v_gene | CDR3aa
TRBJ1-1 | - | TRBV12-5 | CASGLPGDRDSNTEAFF
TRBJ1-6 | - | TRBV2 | CASRTRDSNSPLHF
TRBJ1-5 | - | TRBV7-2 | CASTSSIYSNQPQHF
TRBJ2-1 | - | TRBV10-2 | CATRDYNEQFF
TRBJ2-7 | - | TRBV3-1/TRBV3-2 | CASSQDQGTYEQYF
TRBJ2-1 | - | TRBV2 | CARTSGGPPASYNEQFF
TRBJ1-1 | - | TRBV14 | CASSQTGSSTEAFF
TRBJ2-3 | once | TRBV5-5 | CASSFGGAGGTDTQYF
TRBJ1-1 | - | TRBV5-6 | CASSLVGRNTEAFF
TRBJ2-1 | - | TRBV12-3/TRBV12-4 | CASSSSGRVKEFF
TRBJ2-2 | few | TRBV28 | CASRSAGRFLGELFF
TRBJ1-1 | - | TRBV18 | CASSSVVGGSNTEAFF
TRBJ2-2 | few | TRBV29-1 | CSVKRATSGENTGELFF
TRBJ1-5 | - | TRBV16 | CASSSDTDQPQHF
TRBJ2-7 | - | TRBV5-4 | CASSGRGSYEQYF
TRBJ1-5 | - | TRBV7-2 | CASSLVFGTGGDQPQHF
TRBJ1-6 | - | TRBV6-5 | CASSYSRQGNNSPLHF
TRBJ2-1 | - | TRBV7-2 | CASSYWTSGDEQFF
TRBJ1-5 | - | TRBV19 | CASSILRDNNQPQHF
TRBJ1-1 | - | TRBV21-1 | CASSKGEEGTGMGSTEAFF
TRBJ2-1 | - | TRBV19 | CASRGTGMVSSYNEQFF
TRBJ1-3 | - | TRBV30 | CAWSVGNTIYF
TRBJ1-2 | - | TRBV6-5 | CASSLTEKYGYTF
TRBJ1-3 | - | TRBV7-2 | CASSLSGLDTIYF
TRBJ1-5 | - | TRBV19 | CASSIGTSRNQPQHF
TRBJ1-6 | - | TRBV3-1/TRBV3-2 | CASSTTGGGGSPLHF
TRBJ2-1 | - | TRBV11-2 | CASSSGLVLPTPYNEQFF
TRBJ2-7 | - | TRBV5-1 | CASSPTRSSYEQYF
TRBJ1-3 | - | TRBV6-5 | CASSAAPGNTIYF
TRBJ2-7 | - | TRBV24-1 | CATSETSGKQYF
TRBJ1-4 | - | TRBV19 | CASSTQWGHNEKLFF
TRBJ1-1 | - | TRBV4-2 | CASSQDRRQVGTEAFF
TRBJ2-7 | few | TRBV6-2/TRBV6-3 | CASSYLASNYEQYF
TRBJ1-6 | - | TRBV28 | CASSQGTGFYNSPLHF
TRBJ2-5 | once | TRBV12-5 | CASGEQGKETQYF
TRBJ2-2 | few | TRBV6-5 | CASSRGGANTGELFF
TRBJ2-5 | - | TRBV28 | CASSSRGGMETQYF
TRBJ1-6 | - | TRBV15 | CATSRGPRATHSPLHF
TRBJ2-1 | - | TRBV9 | CASSVSGLAGGQDEQFF
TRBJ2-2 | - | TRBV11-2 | CASSLEGSGDTGELFF
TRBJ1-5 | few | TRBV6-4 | CASSATGGADQPQHF
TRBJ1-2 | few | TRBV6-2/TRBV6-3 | CASSYRGSNYGYTF
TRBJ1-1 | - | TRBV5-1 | CASSLYEDTEAFF
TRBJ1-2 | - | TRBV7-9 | CASSLEIRDYGYTF
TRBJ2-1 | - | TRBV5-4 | CASSYNSGRASLVQFF
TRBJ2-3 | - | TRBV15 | CATSRDRSRGDTQYF
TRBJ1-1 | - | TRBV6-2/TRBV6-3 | CASSYSALLNTEAFF
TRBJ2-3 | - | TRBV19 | CASSRPPAVRDTQYF
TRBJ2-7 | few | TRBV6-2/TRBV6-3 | CASRPPGQGSLEQYF
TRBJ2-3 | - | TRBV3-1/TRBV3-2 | CASRLSGVAQDTQYF
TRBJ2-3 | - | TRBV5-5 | CASSPGTGGDTQYF
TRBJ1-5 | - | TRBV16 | CASSQWGGGYQPQHF
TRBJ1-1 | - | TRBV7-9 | CASSPTAFEATEAFF
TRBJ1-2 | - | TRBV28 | CASSLGGGPGGYTF
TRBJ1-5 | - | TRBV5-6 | CASSLQAYSNQPQHF
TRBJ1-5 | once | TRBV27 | CASSSTGQGNQPQHF
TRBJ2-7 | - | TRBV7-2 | CASSLEGMRGSYEQYF
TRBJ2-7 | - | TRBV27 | CASSSLSSYEQYF
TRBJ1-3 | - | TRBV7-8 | CASSLGTGNSGNTIYF